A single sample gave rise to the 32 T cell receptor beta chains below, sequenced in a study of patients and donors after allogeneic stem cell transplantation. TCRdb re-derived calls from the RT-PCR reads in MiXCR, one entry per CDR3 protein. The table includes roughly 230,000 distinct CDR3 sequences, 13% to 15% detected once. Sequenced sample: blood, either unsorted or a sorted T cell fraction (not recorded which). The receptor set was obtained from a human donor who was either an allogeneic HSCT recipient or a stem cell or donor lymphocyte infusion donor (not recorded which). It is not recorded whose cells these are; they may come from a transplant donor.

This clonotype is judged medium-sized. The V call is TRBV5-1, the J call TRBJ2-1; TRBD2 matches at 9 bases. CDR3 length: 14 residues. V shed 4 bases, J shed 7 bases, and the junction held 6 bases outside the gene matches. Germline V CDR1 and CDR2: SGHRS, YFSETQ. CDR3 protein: CASSTSGYWNEQFF. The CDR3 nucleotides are TGCGCCAGCAGCACTAGCGGGTACTGGAATGAGCAGTTCTTC. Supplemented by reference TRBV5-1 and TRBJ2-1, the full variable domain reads KAGVTQTPRYLIKTRGQQVTLSCSPISGHRSVSWYQQTPGQGLQFLFEYFSETQRNKGNFPGRFSGRQFSNSRSEMNVSTLELGDSALYLCASSTSGYWNEQFFGPGTRLTVL.

The CDR3 DNA is TGCAGCAGGACAGGGGGGAGAAATGAGCAGTTCTTC. It is translated as CSRTGGRNEQFF. The rearrangement uses TRBV20-1 and TRBJ2-1, with 10 nucleotides matching TRBD1. The CDR3 is 12 residues long. Germline assignment: CDR1 DFQATT and CDR2 SNEGSKA (reference sequence).

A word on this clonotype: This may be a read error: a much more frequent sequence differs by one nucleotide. This chain's CDR3 is CASGLARNTGELFF. The CDR3 bases are TGTGCCAGTGGACTAGCGAGAAACACCGGGGAGCTGTTTTTT. The chain is built from TRBV2 and TRBJ2-2; 9 nucleotides match TRBD2. Trimming at V came to 9 bases and at J to 2 bases, leaving 4 bases not matched to a gene. The CDR3 is 14 amino acids. CDR1 and CDR2 from the germline V gene are SNHLY and FYNNEI.

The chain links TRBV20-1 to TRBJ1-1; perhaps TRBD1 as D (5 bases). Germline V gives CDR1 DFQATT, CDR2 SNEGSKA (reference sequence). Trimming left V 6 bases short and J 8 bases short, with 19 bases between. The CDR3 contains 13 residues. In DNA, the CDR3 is TGCAGTGCCCGCGGGGACTCAACCCTAGAAGCTTTCTTT. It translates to CSARGDSTLEAFF.

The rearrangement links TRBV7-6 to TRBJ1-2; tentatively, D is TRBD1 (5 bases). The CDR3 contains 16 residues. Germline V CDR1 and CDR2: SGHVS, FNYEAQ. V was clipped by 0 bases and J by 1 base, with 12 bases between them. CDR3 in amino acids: CASSLAPTAINYGYTF. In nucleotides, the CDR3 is TGTGCCAGCAGCTTAGCTCCGACAGCCATTAACTATGGCTACACCTTC.

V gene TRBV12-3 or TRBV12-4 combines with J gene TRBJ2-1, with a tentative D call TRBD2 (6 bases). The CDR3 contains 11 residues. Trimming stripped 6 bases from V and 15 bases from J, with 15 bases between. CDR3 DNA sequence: TGTGCCAGCAGCTCCGGGACTGGGGGGTTCTTC. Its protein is CASSSGTGGFF.

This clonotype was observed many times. The CDR3 loop is CGAQGSYEQYF. CDR3 nucleotide sequence: TGCGGCGCACAGGGATCTTACGAGCAGTACTTC. The J gene is TRBJ2-7, the V gene TRBV29-1; a weak D match, TRBD1 (6 bases). Germline CDR1 reads SQVTM; CDR2 reads ANQGSEA. The CDR3 runs to 11 residues.

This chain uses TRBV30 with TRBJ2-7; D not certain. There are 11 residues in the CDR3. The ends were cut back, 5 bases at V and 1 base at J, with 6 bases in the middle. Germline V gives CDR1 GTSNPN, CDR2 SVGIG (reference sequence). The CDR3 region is CAWRLSYEQYF. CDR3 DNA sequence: TGTGCCTGGCGGCTATCCTACGAGCAGTACTTC.

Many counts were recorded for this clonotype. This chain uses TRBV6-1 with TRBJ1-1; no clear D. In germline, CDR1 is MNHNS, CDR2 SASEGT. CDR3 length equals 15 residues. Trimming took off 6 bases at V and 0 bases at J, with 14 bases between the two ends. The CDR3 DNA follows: TGTGCCAGCAGCCGCGTCTGGCCCATGAACACTGAAGCTTTCTTT. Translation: CASSRVWPMNTEAFF.

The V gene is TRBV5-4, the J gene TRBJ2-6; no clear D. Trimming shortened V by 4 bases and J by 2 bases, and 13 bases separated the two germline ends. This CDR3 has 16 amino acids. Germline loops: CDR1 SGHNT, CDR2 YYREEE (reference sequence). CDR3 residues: CASSPGQAPGANVLTF. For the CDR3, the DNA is TGTGCCAGCAGCCCGGGCCAAGCACCTGGGGCCAACGTCCTGACTTTC. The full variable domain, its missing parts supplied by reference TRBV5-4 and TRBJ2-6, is ETGVTQSPTHLIKTRGQQVTLRCSSQSGHNTVSWYQQALGQGPQFIFQYYREEENGRGNFPPRFSGLQFPNYSSELNVNALELDDSALYLCASSPGQAPGANVLTFGAGSRLTVL.

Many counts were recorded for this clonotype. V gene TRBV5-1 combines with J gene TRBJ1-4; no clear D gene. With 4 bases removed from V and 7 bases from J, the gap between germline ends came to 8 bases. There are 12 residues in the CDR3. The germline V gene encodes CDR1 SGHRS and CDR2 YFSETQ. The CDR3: CASSVEGEKLFF. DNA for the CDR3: TGCGCCAGCAGCGTCGAGGGTGAAAAACTGTTTTTT.

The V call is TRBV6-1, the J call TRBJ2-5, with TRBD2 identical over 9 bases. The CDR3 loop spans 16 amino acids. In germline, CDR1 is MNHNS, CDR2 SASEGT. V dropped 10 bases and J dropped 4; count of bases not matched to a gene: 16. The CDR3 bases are TGTGCCATCTCCAGGGGAAGGGCTAGCGGGGTAGAGACCCAGTACTTC. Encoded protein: CAISRGRASGVETQYF.

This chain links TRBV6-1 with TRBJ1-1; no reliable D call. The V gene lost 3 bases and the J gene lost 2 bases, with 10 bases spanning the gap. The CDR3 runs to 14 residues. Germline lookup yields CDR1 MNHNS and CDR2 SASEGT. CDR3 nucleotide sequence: TGTGCCAGCAGTGACAGAATTTCAAACACTGAAGCTTTCTTT. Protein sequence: CASSDRISNTEAFF.

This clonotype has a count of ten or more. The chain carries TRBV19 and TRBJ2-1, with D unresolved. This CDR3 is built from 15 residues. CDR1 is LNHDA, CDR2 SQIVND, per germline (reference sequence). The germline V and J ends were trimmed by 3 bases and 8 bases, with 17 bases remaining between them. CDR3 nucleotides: TGTGCCAGTAGTATTGCTCAGGAACGTACCCATGAGCAGTTCTTC. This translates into CASSIAQERTHEQFF.

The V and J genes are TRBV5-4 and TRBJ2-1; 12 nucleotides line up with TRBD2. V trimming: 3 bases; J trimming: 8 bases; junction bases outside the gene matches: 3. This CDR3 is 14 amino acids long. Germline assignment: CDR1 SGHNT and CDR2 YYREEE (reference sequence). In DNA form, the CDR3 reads TGTGCCAGCAGCTCCTGGACTAGCGGGGATGAGCAGTTCTTC. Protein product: CASSSWTSGDEQFF.

The CDR3 loop is CASSLLPGSSGNTIYF. In nucleotides, the CDR3 is TGCGCCAGCAGCTTGCTGCCTGGGAGCTCTGGAAACACCATATATTTT. V and J are TRBV5-1 and TRBJ1-3; unclear D gene. CDR1 and CDR2 (germline): SGHRS, YFSETQ. The length of the CDR3 is 16 residues. V dropped 1 base and J dropped 0 bases, with 11 bases sitting between them. Full variable domain (remainder filled in from reference TRBV5-1 and TRBJ1-3): KAGVTQTPRYLIKTRGQQVTLSCSPISGHRSVSWYQQTPGQGLQFLFEYFSETQRNKGNFPGRFSGRQFSNSRSEMNVSTLELGDSALYLCASSLLPGSSGNTIYFGEGSWLTVV.

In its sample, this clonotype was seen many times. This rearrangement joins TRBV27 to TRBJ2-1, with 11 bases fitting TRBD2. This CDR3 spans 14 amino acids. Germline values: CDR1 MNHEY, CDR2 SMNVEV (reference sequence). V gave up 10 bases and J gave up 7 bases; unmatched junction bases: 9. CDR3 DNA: TGTGCCATCCTAGGCGGGACTAGCGGTAATGAGCAGTTCTTC. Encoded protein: CAILGGTSGNEQFF.

The CDR3 nucleotides read TGTGCCAGCACCATCTCGGCTCTAGCCAAAAACATTCAGTACTTC. It encodes CASTISALAKNIQYF. The chain uses TRBV2 and TRBJ2-4, with D unresolved. V was clipped by 7 bases and J by 0 bases, with 13 bases between them. Per germline, CDR1 SNHLY and CDR2 FYNNEI. The CDR3 is made up of 15 amino acids. The full variable domain, rest sourced from reference TRBV2 and TRBJ2-4, is EPEVTQTPSHQVTQMGQEVILRCVPISNHLYFYWYRQILGQKVEFLVSFYNNEISEKSEIFDDQFSVERPDGSNFTLKIRSTKLEDSAMYFCASTISALAKNIQYFGAGTRLSVL.

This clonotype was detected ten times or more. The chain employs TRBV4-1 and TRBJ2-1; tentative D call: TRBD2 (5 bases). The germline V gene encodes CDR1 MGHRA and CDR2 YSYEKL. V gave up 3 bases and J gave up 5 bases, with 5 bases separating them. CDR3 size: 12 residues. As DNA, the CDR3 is TGCGCCAGCAGCCAGACTAACAATGAGCAGTTCTTC. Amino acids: CASSQTNNEQFF.

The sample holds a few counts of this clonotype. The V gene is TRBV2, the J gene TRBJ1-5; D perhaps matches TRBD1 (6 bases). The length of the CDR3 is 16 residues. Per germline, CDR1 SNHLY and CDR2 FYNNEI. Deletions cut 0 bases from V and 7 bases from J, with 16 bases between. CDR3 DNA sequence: TGTGCCAGCAGTGAAGCGGGAGACAGGCCCGGACAGCCCCAGCATTTT. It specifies CASSEAGDRPGQPQHF.

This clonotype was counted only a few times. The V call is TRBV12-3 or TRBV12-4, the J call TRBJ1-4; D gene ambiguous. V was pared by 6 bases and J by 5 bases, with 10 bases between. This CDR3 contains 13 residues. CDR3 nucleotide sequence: TGTGCCAGCAGATCCAGTACGAATGAAAAACTGTTTTTT. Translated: CASRSSTNEKLFF.

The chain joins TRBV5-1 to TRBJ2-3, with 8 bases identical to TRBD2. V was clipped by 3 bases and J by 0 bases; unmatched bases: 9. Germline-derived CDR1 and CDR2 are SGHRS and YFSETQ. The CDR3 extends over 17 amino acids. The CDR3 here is CASSSGGGNPSTDTQYF. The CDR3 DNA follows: TGCGCCAGCAGCTCGGGGGGGGGAAATCCTAGCACAGATACGCAGTATTTT.

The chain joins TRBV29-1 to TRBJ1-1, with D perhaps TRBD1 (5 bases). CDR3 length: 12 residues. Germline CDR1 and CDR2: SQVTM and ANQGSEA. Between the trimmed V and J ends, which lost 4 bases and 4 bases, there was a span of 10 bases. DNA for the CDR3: TGCAGCGTTGTGCCAGGGAGCACTGAAGCTTTCTTT. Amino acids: CSVVPGSTEAFF.

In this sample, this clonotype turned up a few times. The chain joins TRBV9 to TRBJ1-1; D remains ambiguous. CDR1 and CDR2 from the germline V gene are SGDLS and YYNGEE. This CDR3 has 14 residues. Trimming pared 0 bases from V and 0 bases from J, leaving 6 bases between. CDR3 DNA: TGTGCCAGCAGCGTAGCGGCCCTGAACACTGAAGCTTTCTTT. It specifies CASSVAALNTEAFF.

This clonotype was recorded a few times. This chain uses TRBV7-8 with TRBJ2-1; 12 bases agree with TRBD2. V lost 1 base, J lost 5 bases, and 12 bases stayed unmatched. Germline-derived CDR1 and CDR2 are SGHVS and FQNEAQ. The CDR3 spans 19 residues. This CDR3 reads CASSLEALAGGPGNNEQFF. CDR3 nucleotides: TGTGCCAGCAGCTTAGAGGCACTAGCGGGAGGCCCGGGTAACAATGAGCAGTTCTTC.

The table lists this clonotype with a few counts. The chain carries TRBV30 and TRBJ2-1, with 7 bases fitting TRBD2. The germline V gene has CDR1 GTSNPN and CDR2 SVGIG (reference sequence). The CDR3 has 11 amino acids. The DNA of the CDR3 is TGTGCAGGGGAGGGGACCAATGAGCAGTTCTTC. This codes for CAGEGTNEQFF.

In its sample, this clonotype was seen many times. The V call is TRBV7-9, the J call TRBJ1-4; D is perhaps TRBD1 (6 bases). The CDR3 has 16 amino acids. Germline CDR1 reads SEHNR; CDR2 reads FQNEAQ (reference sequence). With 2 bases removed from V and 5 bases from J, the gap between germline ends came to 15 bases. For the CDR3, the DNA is TGTGCCAGCAGCTTATCGTTAACAGGGTGGAATGAAAAACTGTTTTTT. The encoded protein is CASSLSLTGWNEKLFF. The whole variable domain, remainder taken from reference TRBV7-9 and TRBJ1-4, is DTGVSQNPRHKITKRGQNVTFRCDPISEHNRLYWYRQTLGQGPEFLTYFQNEAQLEKSRLLSDRFSAERPKGSFSTLEIQRTEQGDSAMYLCASSLSLTGWNEKLFFGSGTQLSVL.

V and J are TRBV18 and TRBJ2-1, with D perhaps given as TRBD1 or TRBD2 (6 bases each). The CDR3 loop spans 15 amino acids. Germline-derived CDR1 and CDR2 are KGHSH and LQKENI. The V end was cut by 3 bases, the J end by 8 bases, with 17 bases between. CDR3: CASSPRGGPSDEQFF. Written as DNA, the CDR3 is TGTGCCAGCTCACCCCGAGGGGGACCTAGCGATGAGCAGTTCTTC. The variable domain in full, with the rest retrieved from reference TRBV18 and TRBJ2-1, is NAGVMQNPRHLVRRRGQEARLRCSPMKGHSHVYWYRQLPEEGLKFMVYLQKENIIDESGMPKERFSAEFPKEGPSILRIQQVVRGDSAAYFCASSPRGGPSDEQFFGPGTRLTVL.

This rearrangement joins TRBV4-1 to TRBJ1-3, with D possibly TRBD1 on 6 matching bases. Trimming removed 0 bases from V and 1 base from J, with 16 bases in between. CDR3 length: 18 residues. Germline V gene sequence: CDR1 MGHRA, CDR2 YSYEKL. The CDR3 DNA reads TGCGCCAGCAGCCAAGATTGGACAGCTACACGGTCTGGAAACACCATATATTTT. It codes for CASSQDWTATRSGNTIYF.

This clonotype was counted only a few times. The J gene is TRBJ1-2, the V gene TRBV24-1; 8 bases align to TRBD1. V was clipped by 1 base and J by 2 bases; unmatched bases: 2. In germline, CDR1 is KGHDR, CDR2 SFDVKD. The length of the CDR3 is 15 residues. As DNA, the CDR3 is TGTGCCACCAGTGATTTCTCAGGGGGCAACTATGGCTACACCTTC. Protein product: CATSDFSGGNYGYTF.

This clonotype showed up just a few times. The DNA of the CDR3 is TGTGCCAGTAGTACCCGGACAGGGTTTTTAGGAGATACGCAGTATTTT. It is translated as CASSTRTGFLGDTQYF. The genes are TRBV19 and TRBJ2-3, with 8 bases matching TRBD1. V was clipped by 4 bases and J by 5 bases; unmatched bases: 11. Germline V lookup: CDR1 LNHDA, CDR2 SQIVND (reference sequence). This CDR3 contains 16 residues.

Here the CDR3 reads CASSYMETQYF. The CDR3 DNA reads as TGTGCCAGCAGTTACATGGAGACCCAGTACTTC. The chain joins TRBV6-2 or TRBV6-3 to TRBJ2-5, with no clear D. Deletions cut 2 bases from V and 5 bases from J, with 3 bases between. The CDR3 is 11 amino acids. Germline CDR1 is MNHEY and CDR2 is SVGEGT.